This is a list of T cell receptor beta chains from one sample in a study of T cell changes during pregnancy in multiple sclerosis. Data came from immunoSEQ multiplex PCR; TCRdb stores just in-frame clones and leaves some out. The table lists 45,000 to 60,000 clones, 80% to 90% of them singletons. The sequencing used CD8+ T cells from peripheral blood mononuclear cells, collected in the second trimester of pregnancy. Receptors were obtained from a female donor with multiple sclerosis, enrolled in a pregnancy study. Each CDR3 is given without its conserved first and last residue. The order of the fields is V gene, J gene, CDR3 protein.

>TRBV13|TRBJ1-1
ASSLVGNRDITEAF
>TRBV13|TRBJ2-5
ASSPGGGSETQY
>TRBV15|TRBJ1-4
AVSTRTGEEKLF
>TRBV30|TRBJ1-3
ACEKTPGNTIY
>TRBV15|TRBJ1-4
ATPSGQGEKLF
>TRBV5-6|TRBJ1-1
ASSLGLQGKVTEAF
>TRBV29-1|TRBJ2-4
SVEDVEGVPSKNIQY
>TRBV6-1|TRBJ2-3
ASSEEAGGGTDTQY
>TRBV27|TRBJ2-7
ASTYAGGSYEQY
>TRBV7-3|TRBJ1-1
ASSLGARTEAF
>TRBV6-5|TRBJ2-7
ASSQGGYEQY
>TRBV12-2|TRBJ2-1
ASRLVEGASYNEQF
>TRBV4-2|TRBJ2-3
ASSLGSGGFTDTQY
>TRBV11-1|TRBJ2-3
ASSFIASGFTDTQY
>TRBV7-2|TRBJ2-7
ASSSFESGGPYEQY
>TRBV7-9|TRBJ1-1
ASSPVAPGNTEAF
>TRBV25-1|TRBJ1-2
ASSSVDYGYT
>TRBV5-4|TRBJ2-3
ASSLAGGGTDTQY